The TCR beta chain under discussion was sequenced for a study of blood T cells in healthy people across ages. Regarding the study as a whole: When set beside aged donors, long-lived donors presented more naive CD4+ cells and higher diversity.

The CDR3 is 17 amino acids. Germline assignment: CDR1 SGHTA and CDR2 FQGNSA. With 6 bases clipped from V and 7 bases from J, the junction kept 15 bases outside the gene matches. Every participating donor contributed roughly 9.6 milliliters of peripheral blood through a draw. This clonotype was picked up a small number of times. Its target is not known. Together with a sample-barcoded 5' primer, a J-beta primer mix was included in a second PCR lasting roughly 7 to 11 cycles. TCRdb reprocessed the 5' RACE reads via MiXCR and lists one record per CDR3 protein. The data contain fewer than 2,000,000 distinct CDR3 sequences, about 35% of them seen just once; the ten biggest clones take up around 11%.

The sample consisted of blood. The chain joins TRBV7-2 to TRBJ2-2, with 9 bases that match TRBD2. This sequence originates from a woman between 25 and 40 years old in good health. The DNA of the CDR3 is TGTGCCAGCAGACCGAAGTTGCTAGCGGGAAAAAGCGGGGAGCTGTTTTTT. This translates into CASRPKLLAGKSGELFF.